The 20 T cell receptor beta chains below come from one sample, sequenced in a study of beta chain features in type 1 diabetes. Reverse transcription of all isolated RNA meant that expressed TCRB transcripts were sequenced. The protocol was immunoSEQ multiplex PCR, while the TCRdb copy is restricted to in-frame clones and leaves out a portion. The sample lists about 930,000 clones; 17% were seen once. Sequenced: naive CD4+ T cells from blood. The receptors originated from a young woman in good health.

This clone came up a few times. The V call is TRBV28, the J call TRBJ1-1, with D tentatively TRBD1 (6 bases). V was cut by 3 bases and J by 1 base, with 9 bases left in between. Germline V CDR1 and CDR2: MDHEN, SYDVKM. This CDR3 contains 14 residues. The chain's CDR3 is CASSFRQENTEAFF. Written as DNA, the CDR3 is TGTGCCAGCAGTTTTCGACAGGAGAACACTGAAGCTTTCTTT.

The chain couples TRBV18 to TRBJ2-7; 10 positions match TRBD1. The CDR3 sequence is 14 residues long. V was pared by 6 bases and J by 6 bases, with 8 bases of the junction left unmatched. Germline lookup yields CDR1 KGHSH and CDR2 LQKENI. In DNA, the CDR3 is TGTGCCAGCTCGGACAGACAGGGGGCGGTCGAGCAGTACTTC. Translated: CASSDRQGAVEQYF.

The rearrangement joins TRBV9 to TRBJ2-7; D is uncertain. Germline loops: CDR1 SGDLS, CDR2 YYNGEE. V was clipped by 4 bases and J by 5 bases, with 19 bases between them. This CDR3 has 15 residues. CDR3 sequence reads: CASSPALGSGHEQYF. CDR3 sequence (DNA): TGTGCCAGCAGCCCTGCGCTGGGATCAGGCCACGAGCAGTACTTC.

This clone was detected a few times. The rearrangement uses TRBV21-1 and TRBJ2-3; the table calls TRBD2, which could not be checked here. TRBV21-1 is listed as a pseudogene. CDR3 length equals 15 residues. In DNA form, the CDR3 reads TGTGCCAGCAGCAGAGCGGGAGGGTTCTCAGATACGCAGTATTTT. It specifies CASSRAGGFSDTQYF.

This clone was recorded a few times. The chain combines TRBV5-1 with TRBJ1-4, with D tentatively TRBD1 (6 bases). V lost 0 bases to trimming and J lost 10 bases, with 19 bases between them. This CDR3 has 16 residues. Germline assignment: CDR1 SGHRS and CDR2 YFSETQ. For the CDR3, the DNA is TGCGCCAGCAGCTTGGACGTCAGGGGTCGTGATAGAAAACTGTTTTTT. It codes for CASSLDVRGRDRKLFF.

In this sample, this clone turned up a few times. This sequence joins TRBV6-1 and TRBJ2-6; 7 nucleotides match TRBD1. The CDR3 runs to 14 residues. Looked up from germline, CDR1 is MNHNS and CDR2 is SASEGT. After removal of 6 bases from V and 1 base from J, the junction contained 0 bases not matched to a gene. The CDR3 coding sequence is TGTGCCAGCAGCAGGGGGTCTGGGGCCAACGTCCTGACTTTC. This gives the protein CASSRGSGANVLTF.

This clone was recorded a few times. The sample contains more than one DNA sequence encoding this CDR3. The chain is built from TRBV18 and TRBJ1-1, with D hard to call. The germline gives CDR1 KGHSH, CDR2 LQKENI. The CDR3 length is 12 residues. V lost 3 bases and J 1 base, leaving 3 bases between the germline ends. CDR3 sequence: CASSPRNTEAFF. CDR3 bases: TGTGCCAGCTCACCGAGGAACACTGAAGCTTTCTTT.

About this clone itself: The CDR3 end shows no conserved phenylalanine or tryptophan, and so a read error is likely. The chain is built from TRBV11-2 and TRBJ2-3; 10 bases map to TRBD2. Losses at the gene ends were 5 bases for V and 5 bases for J; bases not matched to a gene: 4. The CDR3 is made up of 14 amino acids. Germline CDR1 SGHAT, CDR2 FQNNGV. CDR3 in amino acids: CASSMLAGVDTQYL. In DNA form, the CDR3 reads TGTGCCAGCAGCATGCTAGCGGGAGTAGATACGCAGTATTTA.

The chain uses TRBV10-3 and TRBJ2-5; 7 bases agree with TRBD1. Germline V gene data show CDR1 as ENHRY and CDR2 as SYGVKD. This CDR3 spans 16 amino acids. With 0 bases clipped from V and 6 bases from J, the junction kept 10 bases outside the gene matches. CDR3 sequence (DNA): TGTGCCATCAGTGAGTCAGTCGGACAGGTCGGCAAGACCCAGTACTTC. It yields the protein CAISESVGQVGKTQYF.

The table lists this clone with a few counts. V usage is TRBV4-3 and J usage is TRBJ1-4; D perhaps matches TRBD1 (6 bases). The V end lost 1 base, the J end lost 7 bases, and 13 bases lay between the germline ends. Germline-derived CDR1 and CDR2 are LGHNA and YSLEER. This CDR3 region has 15 residues. CDR3 bases: TGCGCCAGCAGCCAAGCCGGACGGACAGTTGAAAAACTGTTTTTT. Encoded protein: CASSQAGRTVEKLFF.

The chain combines TRBV5-4 with TRBJ2-7, with TRBD2 identical over 13 bases. Trimming removed 0 bases from V and 3 bases from J; junction bases left unmatched: 3. Germline CDR1 and CDR2: SGHNT and YYREEE (reference sequence). The CDR3 runs to 16 residues. CDR3 bases: TGTGCCAGCAGCTTGGCCGGGACTAGCGGGATCTACGAGCAGTACTTC. This codes for CASSLAGTSGIYEQYF.

The rearrangement links TRBV6-6 to TRBJ2-7, with D tentatively TRBD1 or TRBD2 (5 bases each). CDR3 size: 16 residues. CDR1 and CDR2 (germline): MNHNY, SVGAGI (reference sequence). V lost 2 bases and J 0 bases, leaving 14 bases between the germline ends. CDR3 nucleotides: TGTGCCAGCAGTTACGGTGGGACCACGTTCTCCTACGAGCAGTACTTC. This encodes CASSYGGTTFSYEQYF.

The chain is built from TRBV9 and TRBJ2-7; 9 bases fit TRBD1. Trimming cost V 3 bases and J 8 bases; bases outside gene matches: 12. CDR1 and CDR2 from the germline V gene are SGDLS and YYNGEE. CDR3 size: 15 residues. CDR3 nucleotide sequence: TGTGCCAGCAGCGCCGGAGGGACAGGGAGTTTCCAGCAGTACTTC. Amino acid sequence: CASSAGGTGSFQQYF.

In its sample, this clone was seen a few times. This chain uses TRBV27 with TRBJ2-1; no clear D. CDR3 length: 13 residues. The V end was cut by 5 bases, the J end by 6 bases, with 11 bases between. Germline CDR1 and CDR2: MNHEY and SMNVEV (reference sequence). CDR3 in DNA: TGTGCCAGCAGTCGAGAACACCTCAATGAGCAGTTCTTC. This translates into CASSREHLNEQFF.

This clone was counted between two and nine times. V is TRBV4-3 and J is TRBJ2-3; 12 bases fit TRBD2. There are 18 residues in the CDR3. V shed 3 bases, J shed 2 bases, and the junction held 9 bases outside the gene matches. Germline V lookup: CDR1 LGHNA, CDR2 YSLEER. The CDR3 bases are TGCGCCAGCAGCCACTTACTAACTAGCGGGAGGATCACAGATACGCAGTATTTT. This codes for CASSHLLTSGRITDTQYF.

V usage is TRBV7-9 and J usage is TRBJ2-4, with 14 positions matching TRBD2. The CDR3 contains 15 residues. Germline CDR1 is SEHNR and CDR2 is FQNEAQ (reference sequence). V trimming: 7 bases; J trimming: 9 bases; junction bases outside the gene matches: 8. The CDR3 coding sequence is TGTGCCAGCACCTATCAGACTAGCGGGAGGGCCATTCAGTACTTC. Residues: CASTYQTSGRAIQYF.

This clone was counted between two and nine times. This chain joins TRBV7-2 and TRBJ1-1, with 8 bases fitting TRBD1. The CDR3 contains 13 residues. Germline V gives CDR1 SGHTA, CDR2 FQGNSA. With V trimmed by 3 bases and J by 4 bases, 1 base remained unmatched. CDR3 protein: CASSFTGGTEAFF. The CDR3 bases are TGTGCCAGCAGCTTCACAGGGGGCACTGAAGCTTTCTTT.

CDR3 bases: TGTGCCAGCAGCTTGTCAGGGTCAATTTCCACAGATACGCAGTATTTT. Its translation: CASSLSGSISTDTQYF. The V call is TRBV5-4, the J call TRBJ2-3; the D gene is possibly TRBD1 (5 bases). Trimming shortened V by 1 base and J by 2 bases, and 14 bases separated the two germline ends. The CDR3 totals 16 residues. Per germline, CDR1 SGHNT and CDR2 YYREEE (reference sequence).

The V call is TRBV9, the J call TRBJ2-3, with 8 bases lining up with TRBD2. Trimming took 4 bases from V and 2 from J; bases not matched to a gene: 6. This CDR3 is 15 amino acids long. The germline gives CDR1 SGDLS, CDR2 YYNGEE. The CDR3 sequence is CASSTTLAATDTQYF. The CDR3 coding sequence is TGTGCCAGCAGCACAACACTAGCGGCCACAGATACGCAGTATTTT. Drawing the rest from reference TRBV9 and TRBJ2-3, the complete variable domain is DSGVTQTPKHLITATGQRVTLRCSPRSGDLSVYWYQQSLDQGLQFLIQYYNGEERAKGNILERFSAQQFPDLHSELNLSSLELGDSALYFCASSTTLAATDTQYFGPGTRLTVL.

This clone was observed a handful of times. V and J are TRBV4-1 and TRBJ2-7, with 9 bases aligning to TRBD1. The CDR3 totals 14 residues. Germline V gene data show CDR1 as MGHRA and CDR2 as YSYEKL. V was clipped by 6 bases and J by 3 bases; unmatched bases: 6. The CDR3 DNA reads TGCGCCAGCAGTGCGGACAGGGGTCTCTACGAGCAGTACTTC. This encodes CASSADRGLYEQYF.